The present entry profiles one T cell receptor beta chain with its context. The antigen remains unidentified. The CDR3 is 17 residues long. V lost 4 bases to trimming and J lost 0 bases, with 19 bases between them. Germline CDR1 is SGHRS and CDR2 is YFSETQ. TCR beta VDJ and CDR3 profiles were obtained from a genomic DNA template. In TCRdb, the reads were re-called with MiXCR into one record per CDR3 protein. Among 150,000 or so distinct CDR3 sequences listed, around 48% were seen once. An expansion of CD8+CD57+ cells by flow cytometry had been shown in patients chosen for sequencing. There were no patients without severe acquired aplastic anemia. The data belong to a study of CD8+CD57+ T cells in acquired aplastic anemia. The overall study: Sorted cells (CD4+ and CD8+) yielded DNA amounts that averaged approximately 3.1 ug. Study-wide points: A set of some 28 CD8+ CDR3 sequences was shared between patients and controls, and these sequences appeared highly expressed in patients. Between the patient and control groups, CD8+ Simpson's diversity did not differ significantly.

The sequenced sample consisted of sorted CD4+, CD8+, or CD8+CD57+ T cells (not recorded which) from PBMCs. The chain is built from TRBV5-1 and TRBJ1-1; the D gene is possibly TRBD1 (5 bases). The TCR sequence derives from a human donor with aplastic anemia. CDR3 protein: CASSGQGVGFMNTEAFF. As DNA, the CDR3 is TGCGCCAGCAGCGGGCAGGGAGTTGGCTTTATGAACACTGAAGCTTTCTTT.